The present T cell receptor (beta chain) was sequenced within a study of OX40 agonist ivuxolimab in advanced cancers. Study in general: Patients' therapy was ivuxolimab, an antibody that acts as an agonist of OX40 (CD134).

Comment on this clone: Antigen unknown.

The V and J ends lost 1 base and 2 bases, in that order; junction bases with no gene match: 5. Looked up from germline, CDR1 is SGHTA and CDR2 is FQGNSA. CDR3 length equals 16 residues. Some clones are missing from TCRdb's copy, which holds only in-frame ones; the method was immunoSEQ multiplex PCR. The sample lists 30,000 to 40,000 clones, 70% to 85% occurring once. Study-wide results and caveats: CD4+ and CD8+ T cells in blood underwent clonal expansion by week 6 at 0.1 to 3.0 mg/kg.

Exclusion of a patient followed from autoimmune disease history or systemic immunosuppression. Peripheral blood came from all dose cohorts at three timepoints. This chain links TRBV7-2 with TRBJ1-5; TRBD1 agrees at 7 bases. This sample comprised CD4+ or CD8+ T cells sorted from blood, obtained in a trial of the OX40 agonist ivuxolimab. The clonotype was recovered from an adult with an advanced solid tumor such as melanoma, head and neck, liver or kidney cancer. The DNA for the CDR3 is TGTGCCAGCAGCTTAGTAGAAGGGGGCGGCAATCAGCCCCAGCATTTT. It encodes CASSLVEGGGNQPQHF.